A selection of T cell receptor beta chains follows, all from one sample in a study of shared clonotypes between healthy human individuals. The protocol was immunoSEQ multiplex PCR, while the TCRdb copy is restricted to in-frame clones and leaves out a portion. The sample includes 2,500,000 or so clones, approximately 90% of them seen just once. Sequenced: naive CD4+ T cells from PBMCs. The origin of the receptors is a man aged 18 to 29 in good health. Some clones in this sample may be carry-over from other donors' samples. The CDR3 runs from the conserved cysteine through the conserved F or W. A D gene is named only where the DNA matches it firmly. Rows give clone size only sometimes, using once, few, many, or a class for an expanded clone.

j_gene,d_gene,abundance,v_gene,CDR3nt,CDR3aa
TRBJ2-1,TRBD2,.,TRBV19,TGTGCCAGTGGGAGTGGCGGGAGGGGGAATGAGCAGTTCTTC,CASGSGGRGNEQFF
TRBJ2-3,TRBD2,.,TRBV29-1,TGCAGCGTTGCCGCTAGCGGGAGTGTCGATACGCAGTATTTT,CSVAASGSVDTQYF
TRBJ2-5,.,.,TRBV7-9,TGTGCCAGCAGCTTAAAGAGGTTGACCCAAGAGACCCAGTACTTC,CASSLKRLTQETQYF
TRBJ2-4,.,.,TRBV11-3,TGTGCCAGCAGCCCGGGAGGGACAGCTAAAAACATTCAGTACTTC,CASSPGGTAKNIQYF
TRBJ1-1,.,.,TRBV29-1,TGCAGCGTCGGGGGGTTGAACACTGAAGCTTTCTTT,CSVGGLNTEAFF
TRBJ2-1,.,.,TRBV6-6,TGTGCCAGCAGACAACGGGTGGCGGCTTACAATGAGCAGTTCTTC,CASRQRVAAYNEQFF
TRBJ1-1,.,.,TRBV7-9,TGTGCCAGCAGCTTCAGTACGGGGTATGGGGCTGAAGCTTTCTTT,CASSFSTGYGAEAFF
TRBJ2-3,.,.,TRBV7-6,TGTGCCAGCAGCTTCGGACGGGGCACAGATACGCAGTATTTT,CASSFGRGTDTQYF
TRBJ2-1,TRBD2,.,TRBV2,TGTGCCAGCGACCTCGGGCTAGCGGGGTACAATGAGCAGTTCTTC,CASDLGLAGYNEQFF
TRBJ2-5,TRBD2,.,TRBV4-2,TGTGCCAGCAGCCAAGCATCGGGACTAGCGGGAGGGTCGTACCAAGAGACCCAGTACTTC,CASSQASGLAGGSYQETQYF
TRBJ2-2,.,.,TRBV28,TGTGCCAGCAGAAGCCGGACGGACCGTCCCGGGGAGCTGTTTTTT,CASRSRTDRPGELFF
TRBJ2-5,.,.,TRBV30,TGTGCCTGGAGTCGGGGCAGTCTCCTCCAAGAGACCCAGTACTTC,CAWSRGSLLQETQYF
TRBJ2-3,TRBD2,.,TRBV4-1,TGCGCCAGCAGCCACGTTAGCGGGAGGTCCCCCGGCACAGATACGCAGTATTTT,CASSHVSGRSPGTDTQYF
TRBJ1-3,.,.,TRBV11-2,TGTGCCAGCAGCTTTGGGGGGTCAGGAAACACCATATATTTT,CASSFGGSGNTIYF
TRBJ1-2,TRBD1,.,TRBV28,TGTGCCAGCAGCACGGGACAGGGAAGGTATGGCTACACCTTC,CASSTGQGRYGYTF
TRBJ2-7,.,.,TRBV7-2,TGTGCCAGCAGCTTAGACAACTACGAGCAGTACTTC,CASSLDNYEQYF
TRBJ1-2,.,.,TRBV2,TGTGCCAGCAGGTCGGGTGGGGATTATGGCTACACCTTC,CASRSGGDYGYTF
TRBJ2-7,.,.,TRBV15,TGTGCCACCAGCAGAGATCTTATTGGGGTAAGCGGGCAGTACTTC,CATSRDLIGVSGQYF
TRBJ1-1,TRBD1,.,TRBV5-1,TGCGCCAGCAGCCGATCAGGGACAGGGAACACTGAAGCTTTCTTT,CASSRSGTGNTEAFF
TRBJ1-5,.,.,TRBV5-1,TGCGCCAGCAGCTTAGCGGTTAATCAGCCCCAGCATTTT,CASSLAVNQPQHF
TRBJ2-6,.,once,TRBV27,TGTGCCAGCAGTGGTCGCAGGGGCTCTGGGGCCAACGTCCTGACTTTC,CASSGRRGSGANVLTF
TRBJ1-1,.,.,TRBV28,TGTGCCAGCAGTCCGCGACAGAACCGATATATGAACACTGAAGCTTTCTTT,CASSPRQNRYMNTEAFF
TRBJ2-1,TRBD2,.,TRBV11-2,TGTGCCAGCAGCGGAGGACTAGCCAATGAGCAGTTCTTC,CASSGGLANEQFF
TRBJ2-1,.,.,TRBV5-1,TGCGCCAGCAGCTTGGCCGCTTCCGGGATAGGGTTGGGTGAGCAGTTCTTC,CASSLAASGIGLGEQFF
TRBJ1-6,.,.,TRBV4-3,TGCGCCAGCAGCCAAGATGAAAGGAATTCACCCCTCCACTTT,CASSQDERNSPLHF
TRBJ2-6,TRBD2,.,TRBV18,TGTGCCAGCTCGTCGACCGGGACTAGCGGGAACTCTGGGGCCAACGTCCTGACTTTC,CASSSTGTSGNSGANVLTF
TRBJ1-2,.,.,TRBV19,TGTGCCAGTAGTATAGAATTTGGGCAGTTCGGCGGCTACACCTTC,CASSIEFGQFGGYTF
TRBJ2-1,TRBD2,.,TRBV10-2,TGCGCCAGCAGTGCCCTATCGACTAGCGGGAGCTCCTACAATGAGCAGTTCTTC,CASSALSTSGSSYNEQFF
TRBJ2-3,TRBD2,.,TRBV5-6,TGTGCCAGCAGCTCGATGACTATTAGCGGGAGGAGGCCAGATACGCAGTATTTT,CASSSMTISGRRPDTQYF
TRBJ2-7,.,.,TRBV4-3,TGCGCCAGCAGCCAAGATCGTACGTGGGGGAACCTGTACTTC,CASSQDRTWGNLYF
TRBJ2-1,TRBD1,.,TRBV6-1,TGTGCCAGCAGTGCCCTTTTTAGGACAGGGGATAGAGAGCAGTTCTTC,CASSALFRTGDREQFF
TRBJ1-2,.,.,TRBV28,TGTGCCAGCGGCGTTCGGGGGGGCGGATTGAACTATGGCTACACCTTC,CASGVRGGGLNYGYTF
TRBJ2-3,.,once,TRBV25-1,TGTGCCAGCAGTGAGCTTCAGGCCACAGATACGCAGTATTTT,CASSELQATDTQYF
TRBJ2-1,.,.,TRBV28,TGTGCCAGCAGGCCGGCGGGGCGGGATTGCTTCTTC,CASRPAGRDCFF
TRBJ2-1,.,.,TRBV29-1,TGCAGCGTTTGTAGCTCCTACAATGAGCAGTTCTTC,CSVCSSYNEQFF
TRBJ2-5,TRBD2,.,TRBV6-5,TGTGCCAGCAGTCTAGCGGGAGTAGAGACCCAGTACTTC,CASSLAGVETQYF
TRBJ2-7,.,.,TRBV5-5,TGTGCCAGCAGCCCCAGCCTGGGAAACCCTTCCTACGAGCAGTACTTC,CASSPSLGNPSYEQYF
TRBJ2-7,.,.,TRBV4-2,TGTGCCAGCAGCCAAGCACTAGCATCCTACGAGCAGTACTTC,CASSQALASYEQYF
TRBJ2-7,.,.,TRBV18,TGTGCCAGCTCACCAGACGAGGGCGAGCAGTACTTC,CASSPDEGEQYF
TRBJ1-6,TRBD1,.,TRBV28,TGTGCCAGCACCCAGGGGGGCTCCTATAATTCACCCCTCCACTTT,CASTQGGSYNSPLHF
TRBJ2-7,TRBD2,.,TRBV28,TGTGCCAGCAGCGAATGGGGCTACACTAGCGGGAGTTACGAGCACTACGAGCAGTACTTC,CASSEWGYTSGSYEHYEQYF
TRBJ1-2,.,.,TRBV6-6,TGTGCCAGCAGTTACTCAACGGGGGGCGGGGATGGCTACACCTTC,CASSYSTGGGDGYTF
TRBJ1-1,TRBD1,.,TRBV13,TGTGCCAGCAGCACCTACCTGCTGTCGGGACAGGGTGCTTTCTTT,CASSTYLLSGQGAFF
TRBJ2-6,.,.,TRBV28,TGTGCCAGCAGTGACGACTATGGGCCCAACGTCCTGACTTTC,CASSDDYGPNVLTF
TRBJ2-2,TRBD2,.,TRBV7-3,TGTGCCAGCAGCTTATATGGACTAGCGGGGCCGGGAGGGGAGCTGTTTTTT,CASSLYGLAGPGGELFF
TRBJ1-5,.,.,TRBV5-1,TGCGCCAGCAGCTTCTCGGGTTTCAGCAATCAGCCCCAGCATTTT,CASSFSGFSNQPQHF
TRBJ1-2,.,once,TRBV6-1,TGTGCCAGCAGGAAGGGGGTCGATCTCTATGGCTACACCTTC,CASRKGVDLYGYTF
TRBJ2-3,.,.,TRBV7-9,TGTGCCAGCAGCCCAGGACAGGGAGGGAGCACAGATACGCAGTATTTT,CASSPGQGGSTDTQYF
TRBJ2-4,.,.,TRBV5-1,TGCGCCAGCAGCTTGGACCCGGGCTACAGGAACATTCAGTACTTC,CASSLDPGYRNIQYF
TRBJ2-1,.,.,TRBV18,TGTGCCAGCTCCCCCCAGCAGTATAACAATGAGCAGTTCTTC,CASSPQQYNNEQFF